The 11 T cell receptor beta chains listed next were all sequenced from one sample in a study of patients and donors after allogeneic stem cell transplantation. MiXCR, run by TCRdb on the RT-PCR reads, gives a single entry per CDR3 protein. This table has roughly 230,000 distinct CDR3 sequences, less than 15% appearing once. Sequencing was performed on blood, either unsorted or a sorted T cell fraction (not recorded which). Receptors originate from a human donor who was either an allogeneic HSCT recipient or a stem cell or donor lymphocyte infusion donor (not recorded which). It is not recorded whose cells these are; they may come from a transplant donor.

This clonotype was seen a handful of times. This chain uses TRBV4-1 with TRBJ1-1; the D is unclear. Germline CDR1 MGHRA, CDR2 YSYEKL. The V end was cut by 4 bases, the J end by 4 bases, with 19 bases between. CDR3 length equals 16 residues. CDR3 loop: CASSPRTLMEFTEAFF. The CDR3 coding sequence is TGCGCCAGCAGCCCCCGGACCTTGATGGAGTTCACTGAAGCTTTCTTT.

The chain is built from TRBV9 and TRBJ2-1; 8 positions agree with TRBD1. The J segment lost 9 bases and the V segment lost 0 bases, leaving 11 bases of the junction unmatched. Germline loops: CDR1 SGDLS, CDR2 YYNGEE. This CDR3 comprises 16 residues. The CDR3 DNA reads TGTGCCAGCAGCGTAGGGCGTGCAGGGGGCTTCGGTGAGCAGTTCTTC. It is translated as CASSVGRAGGFGEQFF.

This chain joins TRBV29-1 and TRBJ2-7; D possibly uses TRBD1 or TRBD2 (5 bases each). Germline V gene data show CDR1 as SQVTM and CDR2 as ANQGSEA. The length of the CDR3 is 14 residues. Trimming took off 4 bases at V and 5 bases at J, with 18 bases between the two ends. The CDR3: CSVAPVGDQDEQYF. CDR3 sequence (DNA): TGCAGCGTTGCCCCTGTTGGGGACCAGGACGAGCAGTACTTC.

In this sample, this clonotype turned up a few times. The chain links TRBV19 to TRBJ2-1, with 8 bases matching TRBD2. J was trimmed by 5 bases and V by 6 bases; bases with no gene match: 9. Looked up from germline, CDR1 is LNHDA and CDR2 is SQIVND (reference sequence). The CDR3 has 15 amino acids. The CDR3 sequence is CASRTWISGDNEQFF. Written as DNA, the CDR3 is TGTGCCAGTAGAACCTGGATTAGCGGGGACAATGAGCAGTTCTTC.

The chain employs TRBV5-4 and TRBJ2-1; 14 bases fit TRBD2. V lost 4 bases, J lost 8 bases, and 8 bases stayed unmatched. The CDR3 contains 16 residues. The germline CDR1 and CDR2 sequences are SGHNT and YYREEE (reference sequence). CDR3 in amino acids: CASSLRGLAGGDEQFF. The CDR3 nucleotides are TGTGCCAGCAGCCTAAGAGGACTAGCGGGGGGAGATGAGCAGTTCTTC.

The sample holds one count of this clonotype. This chain uses TRBV11-3 with TRBJ2-7; 8 nucleotides match TRBD1. The junction had 5 bases not matched to a gene; V was cut back by 0 bases and J by 4 bases. Germline assignment: CDR1 SGHNT and CDR2 YENEEA. This CDR3 spans 15 amino acids. DNA of the CDR3: TGTGCCAGCAGCTTAGATCTGACAGGGGAATACGAGCAGTACTTC. Its protein product is CASSLDLTGEYEQYF.

This clonotype appeared many times. The chain links TRBV7-9 to TRBJ1-1; D is ambiguous. The CDR3 extends over 12 amino acids. Deletions cut 6 bases from V and 0 bases from J, with 5 bases between. The V gene's germline CDR1 is SEHNR and CDR2 FQNEAQ (reference sequence). The CDR3, as DNA: TGTGCCAGCAGTTATATGAACACTGAAGCTTTCTTT. Protein product: CASSYMNTEAFF.

This clonotype turned up a few times. This sequence joins TRBV5-1 and TRBJ1-6; D is unresolved. Germline lookup yields CDR1 SGHRS and CDR2 YFSETQ. The CDR3 loop spans 14 amino acids. The V and J ends lost 2 bases and 5 bases respectively, with 8 bases between them. CDR3 residues: CASSFETDNSPLHF. CDR3 bases: TGCGCCAGCAGCTTCGAGACCGATAATTCACCCCTCCACTTT.

This clonotype was seen ten or more times. The CDR3 DNA sequence: TGCAGTGCCGGGGGCCCGCTGGAGCAGTACTTC. As protein: CSAGGPLEQYF. V and J are TRBV20-1 and TRBJ2-7; either TRBD1 or TRBD2 may supply D (6 bases each). The CDR3 is 11 amino acids. V lost 6 bases and J lost 7, with 13 bases in between. From germline, CDR1 is DFQATT and CDR2 SNEGSKA (reference sequence).

Only a few counts were recorded for this clonotype. This chain joins TRBV10-3 and TRBJ1-2; maybe TRBD1 (6 bases). CDR3 length: 16 amino acids. Trimming took off 0 bases at V and 8 bases at J, with 19 bases between the two ends. In germline, CDR1 is ENHRY, CDR2 SYGVKD. The CDR3 DNA sequence: TGTGCCATCAGTGAGTCTGATAAAACAGGGACGAGAGGCTACACCTTC. Translated: CAISESDKTGTRGYTF.

As to this clonotype: This may be a read error, as it is one base from a much larger clone. The genes are TRBV24-1 and TRBJ2-1, with unresolved D. The better agreement between TRBJ2-7 and the DNA end casts doubt on the J call. Looked up from germline, CDR1 is KGHDR and CDR2 is SFDVKD. The CDR3 covers 14 residues. The CDR3 sequence: CATSAYIGDNEQYF. As DNA, the CDR3 is TGTGCCACCAGTGCGTACATAGGAGACAATGAGCAGTACTTC.